Following are 25 T cell receptor beta chains from one sample sequenced in a study of blood T cell repertoires in COVID-19. Method: immunoSEQ multiplex PCR; TCRdb's copy keeps in-frame clones and lacks some. The sample includes a few hundred thousand clones, roughly nine tenths seen only once; the top ten take over 4%. Sequencing was carried out using peripheral blood. The origin of the receptors is a man aged 60 to 75 who had recovered from COVID-19.

This chain joins TRBV18 and TRBJ2-1; 7 nucleotides match TRBD2. The CDR3 totals 15 residues. V was pared by 3 bases and J by 4 bases, with 6 bases of the junction left unmatched. Germline loops: CDR1 KGHSH, CDR2 LQKENI. The CDR3 bases are TGTGCCAGCTCACCGTGGGCTAGCGGTTACAATGAGCAGTTCTTC. This gives the protein CASSPWASGYNEQFF.

The CDR3 DNA is TGCGCCAGCAGCCACTCCGGGGGACAGGTCCCCTATGGCTACACCTTC. As protein: CASSHSGGQVPYGYTF. The chain employs TRBV4-1 and TRBJ1-2; TRBD1 matches at 8 bases. The J segment lost 4 bases and the V segment lost 3 bases, leaving 10 bases of the junction unmatched. The CDR3 totals 16 residues. The germline V gene has CDR1 MGHRA and CDR2 YSYEKL.

The chain uses TRBV6-5 and TRBJ2-2; a weak D match, TRBD1 (5 bases). Germline V CDR1 and CDR2: MNHEY, SVGAGI. This CDR3 comprises 12 residues. Trimming removed 6 bases from V and 7 bases from J, with 9 bases in between. CDR3 sequence (DNA): TGTGCCAGCAGGGGGCATGGCGGGGAGCTGTTTTTT. Translating gives CASRGHGGELFF.

The V call is TRBV10-3, the J call TRBJ1-2; D call uncertain. This CDR3 spans 17 amino acids. Trimming took 2 bases from V and 0 from J, leaving 16 bases between them. Germline CDR1 is ENHRY and CDR2 is SYGVKD. In nucleotides, the CDR3 is TGTGCCATCAGTGAGCGTACCCCGGAGCAAGCTAACTATGGCTACACCTTC. It translates to CAISERTPEQANYGYTF.

J is TRBJ1-3 and V is TRBV5-1; the D is unclear. V gave up 0 bases and J gave up 5 bases, with 12 bases separating them. The CDR3 contains 15 residues. CDR1 is SGHRS, CDR2 YFSETQ, per germline. The CDR3, as DNA: TGCGCCAGCAGCTTGGATCACGGTTCAAGAAACACCATATATTTT. Amino acids: CASSLDHGSRNTIYF. The whole variable domain, filled in from reference TRBV5-1 and TRBJ1-3, reads KAGVTQTPRYLIKTRGQQVTLSCSPISGHRSVSWYQQTPGQGLQFLFEYFSETQRNKGNFPGRFSGRQFSNSRSEMNVSTLELGDSALYLCASSLDHGSRNTIYFGEGSWLTVV.

The chain couples TRBV6-2 or TRBV6-3 to TRBJ2-4; D ambiguous. The V end was cut by 5 bases, the J end by 0 bases, with 20 bases between. Per the germline V gene, CDR1 is MNHEY and CDR2 is SVGEGT. The CDR3 contains 18 residues. Written as DNA, the CDR3 is TGTGCCAGCAGTCCCGGTTGGGTCTCAGGCCTAGCCAAAAACATTCAGTACTTC. It specifies CASSPGWVSGLAKNIQYF.

This chain uses TRBV7-9 with TRBJ2-5; 7 nucleotides align to TRBD2. The CDR3 is 16 amino acids. Per the germline V gene, CDR1 is SEHNR and CDR2 is FQNEAQ (reference sequence). V lost 0 bases to trimming and J lost 6 bases; unmatched junction nucleotides: 10. CDR3 nucleotides: TGTGCCAGCAGCTTAGCGGGGGGGACCCCTAAACAGACCCAGTACTTC. This codes for CASSLAGGTPKQTQYF.

The chain employs TRBV24-1 and TRBJ2-1; D perhaps matches TRBD2 (6 bases). Deletions cut 4 bases from V and 5 bases from J, with 14 bases between. This CDR3 contains 15 residues. Per germline, CDR1 KGHDR and CDR2 SFDVKD. The CDR3 loop is CATSDSGSKNNEQFF. CDR3 nucleotide sequence: TGTGCCACCAGTGACTCCGGGAGTAAAAACAATGAGCAGTTCTTC.

V usage is TRBV5-1 and J usage is TRBJ2-3; 8 nucleotides agree with TRBD2. With V trimmed by 3 bases and J by 5 bases, 14 bases remained unmatched. Germline CDR1 SGHRS, CDR2 YFSETQ. The length of the CDR3 is 17 residues. DNA for the CDR3: TGCGCCAGCAGCTCCCCGGGGGGGGCCCCAGCAGGAGATACGCAGTATTTT. Its protein is CASSSPGGAPAGDTQYF.

CDR3 DNA: TGTGCCAGCAGCTTAGTTGGGGGCGCGATAGATACGCAGTATTTT. It yields the protein CASSLVGGAIDTQYF. This chain links TRBV7-2 with TRBJ2-3, with a tentative D call TRBD1 (6 bases). The germline CDR1 and CDR2 sequences are SGHTA and FQGNSA. Trimming left V 1 base short and J 5 bases short, with 13 bases between. The CDR3 runs to 15 residues.

This sequence joins TRBV2 and TRBJ1-2; 11 bases fit TRBD1. Germline-derived CDR1 and CDR2 are SNHLY and FYNNEI. This CDR3 has 16 amino acids. V lost 6 bases, J lost 5 bases, and 11 bases stayed unmatched. Here the CDR3 DNA reads TGTGCCAGCAGGACGGGACAGGGGGGATTCTTTTATGGCTACACCTTC. This sequence encodes CASRTGQGGFFYGYTF.

Comments on this clone: One end of the junction varies from germline; a read error may be responsible. V and J are TRBV7-7 and TRBJ2-7, with a weak D call TRBD2 (7 bases). The CDR3 is made up of 15 amino acids. Germline V lookup: CDR1 SSHAT, CDR2 FNYEAQ (reference sequence). Here the CDR3 reads CASSPRAGASYEQYF. In DNA form, the CDR3 reads TGTGCTAGCAGCCCGAGGGCGGGGGCCTCCTACGAGCAGTACTTC.

This clone was seen just once. The genes are TRBV11-2 and TRBJ1-1; a weak D match, TRBD1 (5 bases). The germline gives CDR1 SGHAT, CDR2 FQNNGV. The germline V and J ends were trimmed by 5 bases and 2 bases, with 9 bases remaining between them. The CDR3 is 13 amino acids. The DNA of the CDR3 is TGTGCCAGCAGCCGTCGGACAAACACTGAAGCTTTCTTT. This encodes CASSRRTNTEAFF.

V usage is TRBV14 and J usage is TRBJ1-4, with D possibly matching TRBD1 (6 bases). The CDR3 consists of 17 residues. The germline gives CDR1 SGHDN, CDR2 FVKESK. Trimming shortened V by 3 bases and J by 3 bases, and 17 bases separated the two germline ends. The CDR3 reads CASSQGPLAGANEKLFF. CDR3 DNA: TGTGCCAGCAGCCAGGGGCCCTTGGCAGGGGCTAATGAAAAACTGTTTTTT.

The chain links TRBV10-3 to TRBJ2-7; perhaps TRBD1 as D (5 bases). Looked up from germline, CDR1 is ENHRY and CDR2 is SYGVKD. V lost 4 bases, J lost 3 bases, and 13 bases lay in between. The CDR3 contains 14 residues. Here the CDR3 reads CAISVQAELYEQYF. The CDR3, as DNA: TGTGCCATCAGTGTACAGGCTGAACTCTACGAGCAGTACTTC.

V and J are TRBV5-1 and TRBJ2-3; TRBD2 might be the D (6 bases). The CDR3 runs to 14 residues. The V gene's germline CDR1 is SGHRS and CDR2 YFSETQ. The V gene lost 4 bases and the J gene lost 7 bases, with 16 bases spanning the gap. As DNA, the CDR3 is TGCGCCAGCAGCGGAGGACTACCCCCAAATACGCAGTATTTT. Its protein product is CASSGGLPPNTQYF.

The chain joins TRBV5-1 to TRBJ1-6; D gene uncertain. The V and J ends lost 4 bases and 0 bases respectively, with 5 bases between them. The CDR3 consists of 14 residues. Looked up from germline, CDR1 is SGHRS and CDR2 is YFSETQ. The CDR3: CASSHSSYNSPLHF. In DNA, the CDR3 is TGCGCCAGCAGCCACAGCTCCTATAATTCACCCCTCCACTTT.

The chain employs TRBV6-5 and TRBJ2-2; tentatively, D is TRBD2 (5 bases). The germline gives CDR1 MNHEY, CDR2 SVGAGI. Deletions cut 4 bases from V and 0 bases from J, with 9 bases between. The length of the CDR3 is 15 residues. CDR3 coding DNA: TGTGCCAGCAGTTTATCCGGGGCGAACACCGGGGAGCTGTTTTTT. The encoded protein is CASSLSGANTGELFF.

This chain connects TRBV18 to TRBJ2-1; perhaps TRBD2 as D (7 bases). Germline CDR1 and CDR2: KGHSH and LQKENI. Trimming pared 1 base from V and 6 bases from J, leaving 19 bases between. The CDR3 runs to 17 residues. The CDR3 spells CASSPQRGGLASNEQFF. CDR3 bases: TGTGCCAGCTCACCACAGAGGGGGGGTCTGGCCTCCAATGAGCAGTTCTTC. Complete variable domain (other parts from reference TRBV18 and TRBJ2-1): NAGVMQNPRHLVRRRGQEARLRCSPMKGHSHVYWYRQLPEEGLKFMVYLQKENIIDESGMPKERFSAEFPKEGPSILRIQQVVRGDSAAYFCASSPQRGGLASNEQFFGPGTRLTVL.

This chain joins TRBV2 and TRBJ2-2; D perhaps matches TRBD2 (6 bases). Germline V gene data show CDR1 as SNHLY and CDR2 as FYNNEI. The CDR3 is made up of 14 amino acids. V was cut by 2 bases and J by 7 bases, with 11 bases left in between. In nucleotides, the CDR3 is TGTGCCAGCAGTGAAAATGGAGCGGGCGGGGAGCTGTTTTTT. Amino acid sequence: CASSENGAGGELFF.

The genes are TRBV7-9 and TRBJ2-2, with D possibly being TRBD1 (5 bases). Trimming stripped 11 bases from V and 2 bases from J, with 15 bases between. This CDR3 is 14 amino acids long. Germline V gene sequence: CDR1 SEHNR, CDR2 FQNEAQ (reference sequence). CDR3 in DNA: TGTGCCTGGCGACAGACCCTTAACACCGGGGAGCTGTTTTTT. Its protein is CAWRQTLNTGELFF.

This CDR3 reads CASSSLPRDSETQYF. Here the CDR3 DNA reads TGTGCCAGCAGCTCGCTCCCCCGGGACAGTGAGACCCAGTACTTC. V is TRBV7-6 and J is TRBJ2-5; TRBD1 matches 7 bases. The CDR3 is 15 residues long. Germline CDR1 SGHVS, CDR2 FNYEAQ. J lost 5 bases, V lost 4 bases, and 10 bases had no gene match.

The V call is TRBV2, the J call TRBJ2-5; TRBD2 aligns across 10 bases. Unmatched junction bases numbered 6, after V lost 1 base and J lost 4 bases. Germline V lookup: CDR1 SNHLY, CDR2 FYNNEI. The CDR3 has 16 amino acids. CDR3 loop: CASSEVDLAGAETQYF. The CDR3 bases are TGTGCCAGCAGTGAAGTTGATCTAGCGGGGGCAGAGACCCAGTACTTC.

The J gene is TRBJ2-5, the V gene TRBV18; D remains ambiguous. Germline values: CDR1 KGHSH, CDR2 LQKENI. The CDR3 has 13 residues. V was trimmed by 6 bases and J by 2 bases, leaving 10 bases between them. CDR3 in amino acids: CASSTTYQETQYF. CDR3 coding DNA: TGTGCCAGCTCTACTACTTATCAAGAGACCCAGTACTTC.

This rearrangement joins TRBV7-2 to TRBJ1-2; 7 positions agree with TRBD1. This CDR3 is 17 amino acids long. With V trimmed by 2 bases and J by 2 bases, 11 bases remained unmatched. Germline assignment: CDR1 SGHTA and CDR2 FQGNSA. CDR3 coding DNA: TGTGCCAGCAGCTTAACCCCCTCGACAGGGTCAAACTATGGCTACACCTTC. It codes for CASSLTPSTGSNYGYTF.